The rows below give T cell receptor beta chains drawn from one sample of a study of cytomegalovirus exposure and HLA in healthy donors. This table comes from immunoSEQ multiplex PCR, and its TCRdb copy is limited to in-frame clones, with some not included. The sample lists 150,000 to 200,000 clones, about 82% seen once, with 7% in the top ten. Sequenced: PBMCs. The receptor source for this set is a woman younger than 45 in good health and CMV-seropositive. Each CDR3 is given with its conserved first and last residue. A D gene is named only where the DNA matches it firmly. Not every row has a clone size; where given, it reads once, few, many or a size class.

.,TRBV18,TRBJ2-6,.,CASSRSGANVLTF,TGTGCCAGCTCGAGGTCTGGGGCCAACGTCCTGACTTTC
.,TRBV7-3,TRBJ2-3,few,CASSSQGLSTDTQYF,TGTGCCAGCAGCTCACAGGGCTTGAGCACAGATACGCAGTATTTT
.,TRBV5-1,TRBJ1-2,.,CASSLAEGRGGYTF,TGCGCCAGCAGCTTGGCCGAAGGGAGGGGTGGCTACACCTTC
.,TRBV25-1,TRBJ1-1,many,CASSGGYEAFF,TGTGCCAGCAGCGGAGGGTATGAAGCTTTCTTT
.,TRBV5-6,TRBJ2-7,.,CASSLDGQGSYEQYF,TGTGCCAGCAGCTTGGATGGGCAGGGGTCCTACGAGCAGTACTTC
.,TRBV6-1,TRBJ2-6,.,CASRSSGANVLTF,TGTGCCAGCAGGAGCTCTGGGGCCAACGTCCTGACTTTC
TRBD1,TRBV9,TRBJ1-1,.,CASSAGGNTEAFF,TGTGCCAGCAGCGCAGGGGGAAACACTGAAGCTTTCTTT
TRBD1,TRBV7-2,TRBJ2-5,.,CASSLMGQGGETQYF,TGTGCCAGCAGCTTAATGGGACAGGGGGGGGAGACCCAGTACTTC
TRBD2,TRBV7-9,TRBJ2-3,.,CASSLARTSSTDTQYF,TGTGCCAGCAGCTTAGCCCGGACTAGTAGCACAGATACGCAGTATTTT
.,TRBV28,TRBJ1-2,.,CASNLQGKWGYTF,TGTGCCAGCAACCTCCAGGGGAAATGGGGCTACACCTTC
.,TRBV7-2,TRBJ1-2,few,CASSLRGIWYTF,TGTGCCAGCAGCTTAAGAGGAATTTGGTACACCTTC
TRBD1,TRBV5-6,TRBJ1-5,once,CASSFSGGQGIIDPQHF,TGTGCCAGCAGCTTCTCTGGAGGACAGGGTATTATTGATCCCCAGCATTTT
.,TRBV11-2,TRBJ1-2,.,CASSLSRGAGDYGYTF,TGTGCCAGCAGCTTATCAAGAGGTGCAGGGGACTATGGCTACACCTTC
TRBD1,TRBV7-3,TRBJ2-7,few,CASSPWDREYYEQYF,TGTGCCAGCAGCCCCTGGGACAGGGAATACTACGAGCAGTACTTC
TRBD1,TRBV2,TRBJ1-4,.,CASSLTGGVEKLFF,TGTGCCAGCAGTTTGACAGGGGGCGTAGAAAAACTGTTTTTT
.,TRBV7-9,TRBJ2-1,.,CASSLGSRGTNEQFF,TGTGCCAGCAGCTTAGGTTCCAGGGGTACGAATGAGCAGTTCTTC
TRBD1,TRBV14,TRBJ1-4,.,CASSQFFPGQGDEKLFF,TGTGCCAGCAGCCAATTCTTTCCGGGACAGGGAGATGAAAAACTGTTTTTT
TRBD2,TRBV9,TRBJ2-3,.,CASSASGGVQDTQYF,TGTGCCAGCAGCGCGAGCGGGGGGGTTCAAGATACGCAGTATTTT
TRBD2,TRBV5-1,TRBJ2-1,.,CASSYPSSGASSYNEQFF,TGCGCCAGCAGCTACCCCTCTAGCGGGGCTAGCTCCTACAATGAGCAGTTCTTC
TRBD1,TRBV28,TRBJ1-5,once,CASSPPDRVQRGQPQHF,TGTGCCAGCAGCCCCCCCGACAGGGTACAAAGAGGTCAGCCCCAGCATTTT
TRBD2,TRBV9,TRBJ2-1,.,CASSAGLAGGNEQFF,TGTGCCAGCAGCGCAGGACTAGCGGGGGGCAATGAGCAGTTCTTC
.,TRBV4-3,TRBJ1-1,.,CASSESLRRVTTEAFF,TGCGCCAGCAGCGAAAGTCTAAGGAGGGTTACCACTGAAGCTTTCTTT
TRBD1,TRBV7-9,TRBJ2-7,.,CASSPGQGIYEQYF,TGTGCCAGCAGTCCGGGACAGGGCATCTACGAGCAGTACTTC
TRBD1,TRBV2,TRBJ1-2,.,CASSPGTGGFFGYTF,TGTGCCAGCAGTCCCGGGACAGGGGGCTTCTTTGGCTACACCTTC
TRBD1,TRBV5-1,TRBJ2-5,.,CASSAIPDGPGGTQYF,TGCGCCAGCAGCGCAATCCCGGATGGCCCAGGGGGGACCCAGTACTTC
.,TRBV29-1,TRBJ1-1,few,CSAATGLNTEAFF,TGCAGCGCTGCCACAGGATTGAACACTGAAGCTTTCTTT
.,TRBV5-6,TRBJ1-2,once,CASSLLSAYGYTF,TGTGCCAGCAGCCTACTATCCGCGTATGGCTACACCTTC
.,TRBV15,TRBJ1-2,.,CATSRRREGGYTF,TGTGCCACCAGCAGAAGGAGGGAGGGCGGCTACACCTTC
TRBD1,TRBV15,TRBJ2-7,.,CATSRVKKGQGVPYEQYF,TGTGCCACCAGCAGAGTGAAAAAGGGACAGGGGGTTCCCTACGAGCAGTACTTC
TRBD1,TRBV7-2,TRBJ2-7,.,CASSFPGQISYEQYF,TGTGCCAGCAGCTTCCCGGGACAGATCTCCTACGAGCAGTACTTC
TRBD1,TRBV5-1,TRBJ2-3,.,CASSLQGAPPDTQYF,TGCGCCAGCAGCTTACAGGGGGCGCCCCCAGATACGCAGTATTTT
.,TRBV7-9,TRBJ2-7,.,CASSLDITYEQYF,TGTGCCAGCAGCTTAGACATCACCTACGAGCAGTACTTC
.,TRBV27,TRBJ1-2,.,CASSFKVWAYGYTF,TGTGCCAGCAGTTTTAAGGTCTGGGCTTATGGCTACACCTTC
TRBD1,TRBV5-6,TRBJ1-1,.,CASSPGTGDSYTEAFF,TGTGCCAGCAGCCCAGGGACAGGGGATTCGTACACTGAAGCTTTCTTT
.,TRBV28,TRBJ1-2,.,CASSSGLSTNYGYTF,TGTGCCAGCAGTTCAGGGTTATCGACCAACTATGGCTACACCTTC
.,TRBV2,TRBJ1-4,.,CASSERGLNEKLFF,TGTGCCAGCAGTGAACGGGGTCTTAATGAAAAACTGTTTTTT
TRBD1,TRBV5-4,TRBJ1-2,.,CASSPTGGGIVGYGYTF,TGTGCCAGCAGCCCGACAGGGGGAGGGATAGTCGGCTATGGCTACACCTTC
TRBD1,TRBV6-1,TRBJ1-2,.,CASSEAGDRGSYGYTF,TGTGCCAGCAGTGAGGCGGGCGACAGGGGTAGCTATGGCTACACCTTC
.,TRBV6-6,TRBJ1-3,.,CASTRYSGNTIYF,TGTGCCAGCACCAGATACTCTGGAAACACCATATATTTT
.,TRBV4-2,TRBJ2-1,few,CASSQDSEAYNEQFF,TGTGCCAGCAGCCAGGACAGTGAAGCTTACAATGAGCAGTTCTTC
.,TRBV19,TRBJ1-5,few,CASSNQGYYSNQPQHF,TGTGCCAGTAGTAACCAGGGCTACTATAGCAATCAGCCCCAGCATTTT
.,TRBV21-1,TRBJ2-3,.,CASSNLDRGRSSTDTQYF,TGTGCCAGCAGCAATCTGGACAGGGGGCGAAGTAGCACAGATACGCAGTATTTT
.,TRBV7-9,TRBJ2-5,.,CASSLDTRETQYF,TGTGCCAGCAGCTTAGATACCAGAGAGACCCAGTACTTC
.,TRBV7-9,TRBJ1-1,.,CASSLAQNEAFF,TGTGCCAGCAGCTTAGCTCAAAATGAAGCTTTCTTT
.,TRBV4-1,TRBJ1-2,.,CASSQGDRTYYGYTF,TGCGCCAGCAGCCAAGGTGACAGGACCTACTATGGCTACACCTTC
.,TRBV19,TRBJ2-3,.,CASSIGRSRVDTQYF,TGTGCCAGTAGTATAGGGAGGTCCCGCGTAGATACGCAGTATTTT
TRBD2,TRBV18,TRBJ2-1,few,CASSPLAGGGDEQFF,TGTGCCAGCTCCCCTCTAGCGGGGGGGGGCGATGAGCAGTTCTTC
.,TRBV7-3,TRBJ1-5,.,CASSLMKGEPQHF,TGTGCCAGCAGCTTAATGAAAGGAGAGCCCCAGCATTTT
.,TRBV4-3,TRBJ2-1,.,CASSQEARAYNEQFF,TGCGCCAGCAGCCAAGAGGCTAGAGCCTACAATGAGCAGTTCTTC
.,TRBV9,TRBJ1-1,few,CASSVGSRGSSAFF,TGTGCCAGCAGCGTAGGTAGTCGCGGATCATCAGCTTTCTTT
.,TRBV18,TRBJ1-3,.,CASSPPRRGGGNTIYF,TGTGCCAGCTCACCACCTAGAAGGGGTGGGGGAAACACCATATATTTT
.,TRBV18,TRBJ1-3,once,CASSQSARNSGNTIYF,TGTGCCAGCTCACAGTCAGCGCGGAACTCTGGAAACACCATATATTTT